A selection of T cell receptor beta chains follows, all from one sample in a study of CD8+ T cells in alopecia areata. The assay was immunoSEQ multiplex PCR, and TCRdb's table has in-frame clones only and misses some. The sample has about 140,000 clones, around 51% seen once. This specimen consisted of CD4+ T cells sorted from blood, obtained at week 0. The origin of the receptors is a human donor with alopecia areata. CDR3s include the opening cysteine and the closing phenylalanine or tryptophan. D genes are given only for firm matches. Where a row states a size, it is once, few, many or the class of an expanded clone; other rows omit it.

j_call clone_size v_call d_call cdr3_aa cdr3_nt
TRBJ2-1 NA TRBV18 NA CASSPGGMDEQFF TGTGCCAGCTCACCAGGAGGGATGGATGAGCAGTTCTTC
TRBJ1-5 NA TRBV30 TRBD1 CAWSPRGNYQPQHF TGTGCCTGGAGTCCCAGGGGGAATTATCAGCCCCAGCATTTT
TRBJ2-6 once TRBV13 TRBD2 CASSLVRRLAGAGANVLTF TGTGCCAGCAGCTTAGTCCGGCGACTAGCGGGAGCCGGGGCCAACGTCCTGACTTTC
TRBJ2-4 once TRBV10-3 TRBD1 CAITDRVENIQYF TGTGCCATAACGGACAGGGTGGAAAACATTCAGTACTTC
TRBJ1-1 few TRBV4-1 NA CASSQAEAGTEAFF TGCGCCAGCAGCCAAGCGGAGGCGGGCACTGAAGCTTTCTTT
TRBJ1-1 NA TRBV19 NA CASSTRWERAFF TGTGCCAGTAGTACGCGCTGGGAACGCGCTTTCTTT
TRBJ2-5 few TRBV2 TRBD1 CAISRTGSRETQYF TGTGCCATCAGCCGGACAGGGAGTAGAGAGACCCAGTACTTC
TRBJ1-2 NA TRBV25-1 NA CASSESGRGYTF TGTGCCAGCAGTGAATCGGGTCGGGGCTACACCTTC
TRBJ1-2 medium-sized TRBV27 NA CASSSHGPANYGYTF TGTGCCAGCAGTTCACATGGGCCTGCTAACTATGGCTACACCTTC
TRBJ1-2 NA TRBV5-1 TRBD1 CASSQDRVGYTF TGCGCCAGCAGCCAAGACAGGGTTGGCTACACCTTC
TRBJ1-2 NA TRBV30 NA CAWSTQVLGYTF TGTGCCTGGAGTACGCAGGTGCTAGGCTACACCTTC
TRBJ2-7 few TRBV29-1 NA CSVKDGSYEQYF TGCAGCGTCAAGGACGGTAGCTACGAGCAGTACTTC
TRBJ1-2 few TRBV27 NA CASSLSGGGNYGYTF TGTGCCAGCAGTTTATCAGGAGGGGGGAACTATGGCTACACCTTC
TRBJ1-5 NA TRBV2 TRBD1 CASRGDRGLGPQHF TGTGCCAGCAGGGGGGACAGGGGGTTGGGGCCCCAGCATTTT
TRBJ2-1 NA TRBV30 NA CAWSGGSYNEQFF TGTGCCTGGAGCGGAGGCAGTTACAATGAGCAGTTCTTC
TRBJ1-1 NA TRBV6-5 NA CASSASWSTEAFF TGTGCCAGCAGTGCCTCCTGGAGCACTGAAGCTTTCTTT
TRBJ2-3 few TRBV5-1 NA CASSLVNGDTQYF TGCGCCAGCAGCTTGGTTAACGGGGATACGCAGTATTTT
TRBJ1-2 few TRBV30 TRBD1 CAWGALGTVGGYTF TGTGCCTGGGGGGCGTTAGGGACAGTTGGTGGCTACACCTTC
TRBJ2-1 NA TRBV9 TRBD2 CASSGRGLAGLYNEQFF TGTGCCAGCAGCGGGAGGGGACTAGCGGGCCTCTACAATGAGCAGTTCTTC
TRBJ2-5 many TRBV7-8 NA CASSSTPRGETQYF TGTGCCAGCAGCTCGACCCCGCGAGGAGAGACCCAGTACTTC
TRBJ1-1 NA TRBV6-6 NA CASSLTRNTEAFF TGTGCCAGCAGCCTCACAAGGAACACTGAAGCTTTCTTT
TRBJ2-2 few TRBV5-1 TRBD1 CASSFQGDTGELFF TGCGCCAGCAGCTTTCAGGGGGACACCGGGGAGCTGTTTTTT
TRBJ1-1 NA TRBV29-1 TRBD1 CSAWGQGNTEAFF TGCAGCGCCTGGGGACAGGGAAACACTGAAGCTTTCTTT
TRBJ1-2 NA TRBV25-1 NA CASSVGQIHGYTF TGTGCCAGCAGTGTTGGGCAGATACATGGCTACACCTTC
TRBJ2-7 NA TRBV4-1 NA CASSRGTLYEQYF TGCGCCAGCAGCCGCGGGACTTTGTACGAGCAGTACTTC
TRBJ2-1 NA TRBV4-3 TRBD2 CASSQDPPSGRSNEQFF TGCGCCAGCAGCCAAGATCCTCCCAGCGGGAGAAGCAATGAGCAGTTCTTC
TRBJ2-1 NA TRBV29-1 NA CSVGYTQTAYNEQFF TGCAGCGTTGGATACACCCAAACGGCCTACAATGAGCAGTTCTTC
TRBJ2-4 few TRBV30 NA CAWSGTPKNIQYF TGTGCCTGGTCCGGGACTCCCAAAAACATTCAGTACTTC
TRBJ1-5 NA TRBV29-1 NA CSVVSGYSNQPQHF TGCAGCGTTGTCTCGGGGTATAGCAATCAGCCCCAGCATTTT
TRBJ1-4 few TRBV5-1 NA CASAGTVNEKLFF TGCGCCAGCGCCGGGACCGTAAATGAAAAACTGTTTTTT
TRBJ1-2 NA TRBV27 NA CASSLSSAGPYGYTF TGTGCCAGCAGTTTATCGTCGGCAGGGCCCTATGGCTACACCTTC
TRBJ1-3 NA TRBV18 NA CASSPPGQLSGNTIYF TGTGCCAGCTCACCACCGGGGCAGCTCTCTGGAAACACCATATATTTT
TRBJ1-1 NA TRBV28 TRBD1 CASSTTGTGSMEAFF TGTGCCAGCAGTACAACCGGGACAGGGTCAATGGAAGCTTTCTTT
TRBJ2-7 NA TRBV30 TRBD1 CAWSVGTGHAYEQYF TGTGCCTGGAGTGTAGGGACAGGGCATGCCTACGAGCAGTACTTC
TRBJ1-1 NA TRBV7-9 NA CASSVTGANTEAFF TGTGCCAGCAGCGTTACCGGGGCGAACACTGAAGCTTTCTTT
TRBJ2-2 NA TRBV6-1 NA CASTSPGKNTGELFF TGCGCCAGCACCTCCCCCGGGAAGAACACCGGGGAGCTGTTTTTT
TRBJ2-7 few TRBV29-1 TRBD1 CSVSNPDRAEQYF TGCAGCGTTTCAAACCCGGACAGGGCCGAGCAGTACTTC
TRBJ2-2 NA TRBV27 TRBD2 CASSLYIAGANTGELFF TGTGCCAGCAGTTTATACATAGCGGGAGCGAACACCGGGGAGCTGTTTTTT
TRBJ2-7 few TRBV10-3 TRBD1 CAISESDRGPYEQYF TGTGCCATCAGTGAGTCCGACAGGGGCCCCTACGAGCAGTACTTC
TRBJ2-2 NA TRBV5-6 NA CASSLVSGELFF TGTGCCAGCAGCTTGGTGTCCGGGGAGCTGTTTTTT
TRBJ1-3 NA TRBV7-2 NA CASTKDRDGGNTIYF TGTGCCAGCACCAAAGACCGGGACGGTGGAAACACCATATATTTT
TRBJ2-7 NA TRBV29-1 NA CSVEEGFPYEQYF TGCAGCGTTGAAGAGGGTTTCCCCTACGAGCAGTACTTC
TRBJ1-2 once TRBV29-1 NA CSVGWARTYTF TGCAGCGTTGGTTGGGCCAGGACCTACACCTTC
TRBJ2-1 NA TRBV14 TRBD2 CASSQRTSGRSEQFF TGTGCCAGCAGCCAACGGACTAGCGGGAGAAGTGAGCAGTTCTTC